The rows below give T cell receptor beta chains drawn from one sample of a study of PD-1 blockade in mismatch repair-deficient tumors. Assay: immunoSEQ multiplex PCR; the TCRdb copy retains only in-frame clones and omits some. The table records some 70,000 clones, approximately 82% of them present only once. This material consisted of peripheral blood, taken 2 weeks after starting pembrolizumab. These receptors were taken from an adult with mismatch repair-deficient cancer. Both conserved end residues are part of each CDR3. Fields, in order: D gene, J gene, V gene, clone size, CDR3 protein, CDR3 DNA. A D gene is named only where the DNA matches it firmly. Part of the rows lack a size; the others show once, few, many or a class for expanded clones.

D: TRBD2
J: TRBJ2-3
V: TRBV9
size: -
CDR3: CASSVGGGSIDTQYF
DNA: TGTGCCAGCAGCGTCGGCGGCGGGAGCATAGATACGCAGTATTTT

D: -
J: TRBJ2-5
V: TRBV7-2
size: -
CDR3: CASSLEGGKWGTQYF
DNA: TGTGCCAGCAGCTTAGAGGGCGGGAAATGGGGGACCCAGTACTTC

D: TRBD1
J: TRBJ1-1
V: TRBV19
size: -
CDR3: CATVTGVSSPEAFF
DNA: TGTGCCACCGTGACAGGGGTTAGTAGTCCTGAAGCTTTCTTT

D: -
J: TRBJ1-2
V: TRBV6-5
size: -
CDR3: CASSYGGNYGYTF
DNA: TGTGCCAGCAGTTACGGCGGTAACTATGGCTACACCTTC

D: TRBD1
J: TRBJ2-5
V: TRBV19
size: once
CDR3: CASSIVRTGQETQYF
DNA: TGTGCCAGTAGTATAGTTCGGACAGGACAAGAGACCCAGTACTTC

D: TRBD2
J: TRBJ2-7
V: TRBV19
size: -
CDR3: CASKKAGGLAAYEQYF
DNA: TGTGCCAGTAAGAAGGCAGGGGGACTAGCCGCCTACGAGCAGTACTTC

D: -
J: TRBJ2-5
V: TRBV28
size: -
CDR3: CASSPLGSIETQYF
DNA: TGTGCCAGCAGTCCCCTTGGGAGTATTGAGACCCAGTACTTC

D: -
J: TRBJ2-7
V: TRBV5-4
size: -
CDR3: CASSQDPTRTYEQYF
DNA: TGTGCCAGCAGCCAAGATCCAACAAGAACCTACGAGCAGTACTTC

D: -
J: TRBJ2-5
V: TRBV4-2
size: few
CDR3: CASSQAQDLQETQYF
DNA: TGTGCCAGCAGCCAAGCTCAGGACCTCCAAGAGACCCAGTACTTC

D: -
J: TRBJ2-1
V: TRBV4-1
size: -
CDR3: CASSQPGTSSYNEQFF
DNA: TGCGCCAGCAGCCAGCCCGGGACGAGCTCCTACAATGAGCAGTTCTTC

D: TRBD2
J: TRBJ2-7
V: TRBV5-1
size: once
CDR3: CASSLVRASGSLYEQYF
DNA: TGCGCCAGCAGCTTGGTACGGGCTAGCGGGAGTTTGTACGAGCAGTACTTC

D: -
J: TRBJ2-7
V: TRBV7-9
size: -
CDR3: CASSFSGPSSEQYF
DNA: TGTGCCAGCAGCTTTTCCGGGCCTTCCAGCGAGCAGTACTTC

D: TRBD1
J: TRBJ1-3
V: TRBV18
size: -
CDR3: CASSPTGEGNTIYF
DNA: TGTGCCAGCTCACCTACAGGGGAAGGAAACACCATATATTTT

D: -
J: TRBJ2-1
V: TRBV7-9
size: -
CDR3: CASSLEGRGNEQFF
DNA: TGTGCCAGCAGCTTAGAAGGCAGGGGTAATGAGCAGTTCTTC

D: -
J: TRBJ2-1
V: TRBV15
size: few
CDR3: CATSNRVYNEQFF
DNA: TGTGCCACCAGCAACAGGGTCTACAATGAGCAGTTCTTC

D: -
J: TRBJ1-4
V: TRBV9
size: -
CDR3: CASSVASGTNEKLFF
DNA: TGTGCCAGCAGCGTAGCTTCAGGAACTAATGAAAAACTGTTTTTT

D: -
J: TRBJ2-7
V: TRBV11-2
size: few
CDR3: CASSLIEEQYF
DNA: TGTGCCAGCAGCCTGATTGAGGAGCAGTACTTC

D: -
J: TRBJ1-1
V: TRBV27
size: -
CDR3: CASRLGLNTEAFF
DNA: TGTGCCAGCAGGTTGGGACTGAACACTGAAGCTTTCTTT

D: -
J: TRBJ2-3
V: TRBV7-9
size: -
CDR3: CASSLGTTYTQYF
DNA: TGTGCCAGCAGCTTAGGGACTACCTATACGCAGTATTTT

D: -
J: TRBJ1-4
V: TRBV5-4
size: once
CDR3: CASSLDGEKLFF
DNA: TGTGCCAGCAGCTTGGATGGAGAAAAACTGTTTTTT

D: -
J: TRBJ1-1
V: TRBV9
size: -
CDR3: CASSDTGITTEAFF
DNA: TGTGCCAGCAGCGACACAGGGATTACCACTGAAGCTTTCTTT

D: -
J: TRBJ2-7
V: TRBV19
size: -
CDR3: CASSIFGGPYEQYF
DNA: TGTGCCAGTAGTATATTTGGGGGTCCCTACGAGCAGTACTTC

D: -
J: TRBJ1-3
V: TRBV19
size: -
CDR3: CASSMPGLSSGNTIYF
DNA: TGTGCCAGTAGTATGCCGGGACTTAGCTCTGGAAACACCATATATTTT

D: -
J: TRBJ1-2
V: TRBV30
size: -
CDR3: CAWESGAGAPYGYTF
DNA: TGTGCCTGGGAAAGTGGGGCAGGGGCGCCCTATGGCTACACCTTC

D: TRBD1
J: TRBJ2-2
V: TRBV7-6
size: -
CDR3: CASSLTSGTGGLAGELFF
DNA: TGTGCCAGCAGCTTAACTTCCGGGACAGGGGGCTTAGCCGGGGAGCTGTTTTTT

D: -
J: TRBJ2-5
V: TRBV19
size: -
CDR3: CASLRRADPQETQYF
DNA: TGTGCCAGTCTCCGGAGGGCGGACCCGCAAGAGACCCAGTACTTC

D: TRBD1
J: TRBJ1-1
V: TRBV5-4
size: -
CDR3: CASSLEGALNTEAFF
DNA: TGTGCCAGCAGCTTGGAGGGGGCGCTGAACACTGAAGCTTTCTTT

D: TRBD2
J: TRBJ2-7
V: TRBV5-4
size: -
CDR3: CASSRGGSKGEQYF
DNA: TGTGCCAGCAGCCGCGGGGGTTCTAAGGGCGAGCAGTACTTC

D: -
J: TRBJ2-7
V: TRBV11-3
size: few
CDR3: CASTRVADEQYF
DNA: TGTGCCAGCACGCGGGTCGCAGACGAGCAGTACTTC

D: TRBD2
J: TRBJ2-7
V: TRBV6-5
size: few
CDR3: CASRASGTSGSVF
DNA: TGTGCCAGCAGGGCCTCCGGGACTAGCGGCTCGGTATTC

D: -
J: TRBJ2-4
V: TRBV4-3
size: -
CDR3: CASSQGQYQNIQYF
DNA: TGCGCCAGCAGCCAAGGACAGTACCAAAACATTCAGTACTTC